The present entry profiles one T cell receptor (beta chain) with its context. The CDR3 loop spans 16 amino acids. Per the germline V gene, CDR1 is SGHRS and CDR2 is YFSETQ. V shed 3 bases and J 3 bases; nucleotides not matched to a gene: 8. These data belong to a study of CD8 T cells in Susac syndrome. With random hexamers, about 0.5 to 1 ug RNA was reverse transcribed. TCRdb reanalysed the immunoSEQ multiplex PCR reads using MiXCR and keeps one entry per CDR3 protein. The sample records 200,000 or so distinct CDR3 sequences, approximately 96% being singletons. This receptor was identified in a human donor with Susac syndrome. The chain employs TRBV5-1 and TRBJ1-2; the match to TRBD1 covers 10 bases. What was sequenced was CD4+ T cells from PBMCs. In DNA form, the CDR3 reads TGCGCCAGCAGCTCGCCGGGGACAGGGGAGTACTATGGCTACACCTTC. Its translation: CASSSPGTGEYYGYTF.